This T cell receptor (beta chain) derives from a study of T cell repertoires in cytomegalovirus infection. TCRdb independently ran MiXCR on the reads; one entry per CDR3 protein. This sample carries 150,000 to 200,000 distinct CDR3 sequences, about 20% of them seen once, and the ten largest clones take around a quarter. As for this clonotype: Its specificity is unknown.

Trimming shortened V by 3 bases and J by 1 base, and 6 bases separated the two germline ends. This CDR3 has 12 amino acids. Germline V gene lookup returns CDR1 DFQATT and CDR2 SNEGSKA (reference sequence). The receptor comes from a human donor in good health (CMV status not recorded). Some clones in this sample may be carry-over from other donors' samples. The source material was CD8+ T cells from cultured PBMCs, sampled from culture after CMV antigen stimulation. This chain uses TRBV20-1 with TRBJ1-1; D ambiguous. Here the CDR3 reads CSASRKNTEAFF. The CDR3 nucleotides read TGCAGTGCTAGTCGGAAGAACACTGAAGCTTTCTTT.